Listed below are T cell receptor beta chains from one sample, sequenced in a study of identical twins. TCRdb reprocessed the 5' RACE reads via MiXCR and lists one record per CDR3 protein. The sample carries 220,000 or so distinct CDR3 sequences, about 7% recorded once. These data were also reused for a study on yellow fever vaccine responses in identical twins.

Sequencing input: memory (CD45RO+) T cells sorted from blood. The receptors stem from a woman aged 18-29 years in good health. Both conserved end residues are part of each CDR3. The D gene is left open where the match is weak. A clone size is listed for some rows: how often the clone was seen (once, few, many), or a class if it is expanded.

v_call: TRBV5-1; j_call: TRBJ2-7; d_call: TRBD1; clone_size: -; cdr3_nt: TGCGCCAGCAGCCTGGGACAGGGGCCGTACGAGCAGTACTTC; cdr3_aa: CASSLGQGPYEQYF
v_call: TRBV5-1; j_call: TRBJ2-3; d_call: -; clone_size: -; cdr3_nt: TGCGCCAGCAGCTTGAGCGGAATGGCGCAGTATTTT; cdr3_aa: CASSLSGMAQYF
v_call: TRBV20-1; j_call: TRBJ2-7; d_call: -; clone_size: many; cdr3_nt: TGCAGTGGTGACAAAGGGATTAATGGTGAGCAGTACTTC; cdr3_aa: CSGDKGINGEQYF
v_call: TRBV20-1; j_call: TRBJ1-1; d_call: -; clone_size: many; cdr3_nt: TGCAGTGCTAGACGCCCCGGGACCTCCAACACTGAAGCTTTCTTT; cdr3_aa: CSARRPGTSNTEAFF
v_call: TRBV6-5; j_call: TRBJ1-6; d_call: -; clone_size: -; cdr3_nt: TGTGCCAGCAGTTATAGTGGGCTAAGAGGTTCACCCCTCCACTTT; cdr3_aa: CASSYSGLRGSPLHF
v_call: TRBV7-9; j_call: TRBJ2-1; d_call: TRBD1; clone_size: -; cdr3_nt: TGTGCCAGCAGCCTAGAGGACAGGGGGTACAATGAGCAGTTCTTC; cdr3_aa: CASSLEDRGYNEQFF
v_call: TRBV9; j_call: TRBJ2-5; d_call: TRBD1; clone_size: few; cdr3_nt: TGTGCCAGCAGCGTAGGGGACAGCTCGTCCCAAGAGACCCAGTACTTC; cdr3_aa: CASSVGDSSSQETQYF
v_call: TRBV28; j_call: TRBJ1-6; d_call: -; clone_size: many; cdr3_nt: TGTGCCAGCAGTAGGATCGACAATTCACCCCTCCACTTT; cdr3_aa: CASSRIDNSPLHF
v_call: TRBV29-1; j_call: TRBJ2-2; d_call: TRBD1; clone_size: many; cdr3_nt: TGCAGCGTTCCTAACAGGGGAACCGGGGAGCTGTTTTTT; cdr3_aa: CSVPNRGTGELFF
v_call: TRBV4-1; j_call: TRBJ2-1; d_call: TRBD2; clone_size: many; cdr3_nt: TGCGCCAGCAGCCAAGTAAGGGGGACTAGCGGAACCTACAATGAGCAGTTCTTC; cdr3_aa: CASSQVRGTSGTYNEQFF
v_call: TRBV5-1; j_call: TRBJ1-2; d_call: -; clone_size: many; cdr3_nt: TGCGCCAGCAGCTCTCCTGGACAGCTTATGGGCTACACCTTC; cdr3_aa: CASSSPGQLMGYTF
v_call: TRBV28; j_call: TRBJ2-3; d_call: -; clone_size: many; cdr3_nt: TGTGCCAGCAGTTTATTTTCAGATACGCAGTATTTT; cdr3_aa: CASSLFSDTQYF
v_call: TRBV11-1; j_call: TRBJ2-7; d_call: TRBD2; clone_size: few; cdr3_nt: TGTGCCAGCAGCTTACGACTAGCGGAGGATTACGAGCGGTACTTC; cdr3_aa: CASSLRLAEDYERYF
v_call: TRBV2; j_call: TRBJ2-5; d_call: TRBD2; clone_size: -; cdr3_nt: TGTGCCAGCACGTGGTCTAGCGGGAGTGAGACCCAGTACTTC; cdr3_aa: CASTWSSGSETQYF
v_call: TRBV7-2; j_call: TRBJ2-7; d_call: -; clone_size: many; cdr3_nt: TGTGCCAGCAGCTTAATTGGAACAGGTTGGCCCTACGAGCAGTACTTC; cdr3_aa: CASSLIGTGWPYEQYF
v_call: TRBV7-8; j_call: TRBJ2-5; d_call: -; clone_size: many; cdr3_nt: TGTGCCAGCAGCTTAAGGCGGGAGACCCAGTACTTC; cdr3_aa: CASSLRRETQYF
v_call: TRBV20-1; j_call: TRBJ1-2; d_call: TRBD1; clone_size: -; cdr3_nt: TGCAGTGCCCTAAGACAGGGTTCCGGCTATGGCTACACCTTC; cdr3_aa: CSALRQGSGYGYTF
v_call: TRBV5-1; j_call: TRBJ2-7; d_call: -; clone_size: -; cdr3_nt: TGCGCCAGCAGCTTGGCCCCGGGCTACGAGCAGTACTTC; cdr3_aa: CASSLAPGYEQYF
v_call: TRBV6-1; j_call: TRBJ2-7; d_call: -; clone_size: few; cdr3_nt: TGTGCCAGCAGTACCCGGGTGGTAGGCGAGCAGTACTTC; cdr3_aa: CASSTRVVGEQYF
v_call: TRBV21-1; j_call: TRBJ2-7; d_call: -; clone_size: many; cdr3_nt: TGTGCCAGCAGCAAAGATCAGGGTATCTCCTACGAGCAGTACTTC; cdr3_aa: CASSKDQGISYEQYF
v_call: TRBV3-1; j_call: TRBJ2-5; d_call: -; clone_size: -; cdr3_nt: TGTGCCAGCAGCTACTATGGCGGTGAGACCCAGTACTTC; cdr3_aa: CASSYYGGETQYF
v_call: TRBV28; j_call: TRBJ1-4; d_call: -; clone_size: many; cdr3_nt: TGTGCCAGCAGGCCACAGGGAGCAACTAATGAAAAACTGTTTTTT; cdr3_aa: CASRPQGATNEKLFF
v_call: TRBV27; j_call: TRBJ2-7; d_call: -; clone_size: many; cdr3_nt: TGTGCCAGCAGTCAACTTCCGGGACTCGGACCGTACGAGCAGTACTTC; cdr3_aa: CASSQLPGLGPYEQYF
v_call: TRBV12-5; j_call: TRBJ2-7; d_call: TRBD1; clone_size: many; cdr3_nt: TGTGCTAGTGGTTTGGTAGGGACAGTCTCCTACGAGCAGTACTTC; cdr3_aa: CASGLVGTVSYEQYF
v_call: TRBV20-1; j_call: TRBJ1-1; d_call: -; clone_size: few; cdr3_nt: TGCAGTGCTAGAGATTTTACCGGTTGGGGAAACACTGAAGCTTTCTTT; cdr3_aa: CSARDFTGWGNTEAFF
v_call: TRBV20-1; j_call: TRBJ2-7; d_call: -; clone_size: few; cdr3_nt: TGCAGTGCTAGAGTCCCCCTCGGCGGGACAATCTACGAGCAGTACTTC; cdr3_aa: CSARVPLGGTIYEQYF
v_call: TRBV7-6; j_call: TRBJ2-1; d_call: -; clone_size: few; cdr3_nt: TGTGCCAGCAGCTTAGCGCCGATTGGGATGAGCTCCTACAATGAGCAGTTCTTC; cdr3_aa: CASSLAPIGMSSYNEQFF
v_call: TRBV20-1; j_call: TRBJ1-6; d_call: -; clone_size: few; cdr3_nt: TGCAGTGCTAGAGATATTCCAGGGACGATATATAATTCACCCCTCCACTTT; cdr3_aa: CSARDIPGTIYNSPLHF
v_call: TRBV7-8; j_call: TRBJ1-2; d_call: -; clone_size: few; cdr3_nt: TGTGCCAGCAGCCGCGACTTACGATTAGGGGATGGCTACACCTTC; cdr3_aa: CASSRDLRLGDGYTF
v_call: TRBV11-2; j_call: TRBJ2-2; d_call: -; clone_size: many; cdr3_nt: TGTGCCAGCAGCTTAGACCCTCCCGGGGAGCTGTTTTTT; cdr3_aa: CASSLDPPGELFF
v_call: TRBV11-3; j_call: TRBJ2-3; d_call: -; clone_size: many; cdr3_nt: TGTGCCAGCAGCTCTAGAGATACGCAGTATTTT; cdr3_aa: CASSSRDTQYF
v_call: TRBV11-2; j_call: TRBJ2-3; d_call: TRBD1; clone_size: many; cdr3_nt: TGTGCCAGCAGCAATAGGGACAGGGGTGGCACAGATACGCAGTATTTT; cdr3_aa: CASSNRDRGGTDTQYF
v_call: TRBV7-9; j_call: TRBJ1-3; d_call: -; clone_size: many; cdr3_nt: TGTGCCAGCAGCCCGATGTATTTT; cdr3_aa: CASSPMYF
v_call: TRBV10-3; j_call: TRBJ2-1; d_call: -; clone_size: few; cdr3_nt: TGTGCCATCAGCGGCGGGACTAATGAGCAGTTCTTC; cdr3_aa: CAISGGTNEQFF
v_call: TRBV7-2; j_call: TRBJ2-3; d_call: TRBD2; clone_size: many; cdr3_nt: TGTGCCAGCAGCTGGACTAGCGGGAGCTCAGATACGCAGTATTTT; cdr3_aa: CASSWTSGSSDTQYF
v_call: TRBV12-3/TRBV12-4; j_call: TRBJ1-4; d_call: -; clone_size: many; cdr3_nt: TGTGCCAGCAGTTTTAACTCTGGTGAAAAACTGTTTTTT; cdr3_aa: CASSFNSGEKLFF
v_call: TRBV5-5; j_call: TRBJ2-1; d_call: -; clone_size: -; cdr3_nt: TGTGCCAGCAGCCTGAATTTAGGGGGTCCTGAGCAGTTCTTC; cdr3_aa: CASSLNLGGPEQFF
v_call: TRBV5-1; j_call: TRBJ2-6; d_call: -; clone_size: -; cdr3_nt: TGCGCCAGCAGCTTGGCGGCCTTGGGGGCCAACGTCCTGACTTTC; cdr3_aa: CASSLAALGANVLTF
v_call: TRBV7-2; j_call: TRBJ2-2; d_call: -; clone_size: many; cdr3_nt: TGTGCCAGCAGCTCCCAGGGGGGCGTGAACACCGGGGAGCTGTTTTTT; cdr3_aa: CASSSQGGVNTGELFF
v_call: TRBV6-2/TRBV6-3; j_call: TRBJ2-4; d_call: -; clone_size: few; cdr3_nt: TGTGCCAGCAGTTTTTTCGCCGAGGAGGCCAAAAACATTCAGTACTTC; cdr3_aa: CASSFFAEEAKNIQYF
v_call: TRBV20-1; j_call: TRBJ2-1; d_call: -; clone_size: few; cdr3_nt: TGCAGTGCGAGGAAGACCTATGAGCAGTTCTTC; cdr3_aa: CSARKTYEQFF
v_call: TRBV5-5; j_call: TRBJ2-3; d_call: TRBD2; clone_size: -; cdr3_nt: TGTGCCAGCAGCTTGGGGGGACTACGAGATACGCAGTATTTT; cdr3_aa: CASSLGGLRDTQYF
v_call: TRBV28; j_call: TRBJ2-1; d_call: TRBD2; clone_size: -; cdr3_nt: TGTGCCAGCAGATTTAGCGGAATCGGGGGAGGGTACAATGAGCAGTTCTTC; cdr3_aa: CASRFSGIGGGYNEQFF
v_call: TRBV7-6; j_call: TRBJ2-1; d_call: -; clone_size: many; cdr3_nt: TGTGCCAGCAGCTTCCGTAATAGCAGGGAAAAGTTCTTC; cdr3_aa: CASSFRNSREKFF
v_call: TRBV11-2; j_call: TRBJ2-1; d_call: TRBD2; clone_size: few; cdr3_nt: TGTGCCAGCAGCCCAATCGGCAGCGGGGGGGGATACAATGAGCAGTTCTTC; cdr3_aa: CASSPIGSGGGYNEQFF
v_call: TRBV20-1; j_call: TRBJ2-5; d_call: -; clone_size: few; cdr3_nt: TGCAGTGCTAGAGTCCAGCAAGAGACCCAGTACTTC; cdr3_aa: CSARVQQETQYF
v_call: TRBV5-1; j_call: TRBJ2-3; d_call: -; clone_size: many; cdr3_nt: TGCGCCAGCAGCCAAGGAGGAGATACGCAGTATTTT; cdr3_aa: CASSQGGDTQYF
v_call: TRBV5-5; j_call: TRBJ1-2; d_call: TRBD1; clone_size: few; cdr3_nt: TGTGCCAGCAGCCGCCAAGGACAGGGTTTGGGAAACTATGGCTACACCTTC; cdr3_aa: CASSRQGQGLGNYGYTF
v_call: TRBV10-3; j_call: TRBJ1-1; d_call: -; clone_size: -; cdr3_nt: TGTGCCACCTCGGAGGGTGCTCGGGGCACTGAAGCTTTCTTT; cdr3_aa: CATSEGARGTEAFF
v_call: TRBV4-1; j_call: TRBJ2-2; d_call: TRBD2; clone_size: few; cdr3_nt: TGCGCCAGCAGCCAAAGTGGCGGGAGTAGGGTGTCCGGGGAGCTGTTTTTT; cdr3_aa: CASSQSGGSRVSGELFF
v_call: TRBV9; j_call: TRBJ1-5; d_call: TRBD1; clone_size: -; cdr3_nt: TGTGCCAGCAGCGGATCCGGGACAGTCAATCAGCCCCAGCATTTT; cdr3_aa: CASSGSGTVNQPQHF
v_call: TRBV3-1; j_call: TRBJ1-2; d_call: -; clone_size: few; cdr3_nt: TGTGCCAGCAGCAATGGACAGAAACCTCTCTATGGCTACACCTTC; cdr3_aa: CASSNGQKPLYGYTF
v_call: TRBV7-9; j_call: TRBJ2-1; d_call: -; clone_size: -; cdr3_nt: TGTGCCAGCAGCCCCGGGCGGCCCCACAATGAGCAGTTCTTC; cdr3_aa: CASSPGRPHNEQFF
v_call: TRBV7-9; j_call: TRBJ2-7; d_call: -; clone_size: many; cdr3_nt: TGTGCCAGCAGCTTAGCATCCGGGACTGTGGAGCAGTACTTC; cdr3_aa: CASSLASGTVEQYF
v_call: TRBV11-2; j_call: TRBJ2-5; d_call: -; clone_size: -; cdr3_nt: TGTGCCAGCAGTCCGAACAGCGTACTGGGGCGGACCCAGTACTTC; cdr3_aa: CASSPNSVLGRTQYF
v_call: TRBV16; j_call: TRBJ1-4; d_call: -; clone_size: many; cdr3_nt: TGTGCCAGCAGCCCCGCGAGGACGAGGAATGAAAAACTGTTTTTT; cdr3_aa: CASSPARTRNEKLFF
v_call: TRBV11-2; j_call: TRBJ2-3; d_call: -; clone_size: -; cdr3_nt: TGTGCCAGCAGCTTATTTTCCCAGTCCTCAAGCACAGATACGCAGTATTTT; cdr3_aa: CASSLFSQSSSTDTQYF
v_call: TRBV15; j_call: TRBJ2-2; d_call: -; clone_size: few; cdr3_nt: TGTGCCACCAGCAGAGGGGACTTTACAACCGGGGAGCTGTTTTTT; cdr3_aa: CATSRGDFTTGELFF
v_call: TRBV23-1; j_call: TRBJ2-1; d_call: -; clone_size: few; cdr3_nt: TGCGCCAGCAGTCAATCGTCCGGATGGCAAGAGCAGTTCTTC; cdr3_aa: CASSQSSGWQEQFF
v_call: TRBV12-3/TRBV12-4; j_call: TRBJ1-5; d_call: -; clone_size: many; cdr3_nt: TGTGCCAGCAGTTTAGGGACGCAAGGCAATCAGCCCCAGCATTTT; cdr3_aa: CASSLGTQGNQPQHF